The T cell receptor beta chain described here comes from a study of blood T cell repertoires in COVID-19. The overall study: The origin of the acute and convalescent COVID-19 samples was the United States, Italy and Spain. T cells, B-cell-depleted T cells, or PBMCs supplied cDNA or gDNA.

Trimming removed 6 bases at V and 4 bases at J, with 9 bases between. This CDR3 has 12 residues. The authors' processing: Using reference gene primer amplification, nucleated cell counts were estimated. Repertoires were generated with immunoSEQ multiplex PCR, while TCRdb's copy carries only in-frame clones and drops some. V, J and clone size are taken as reported in that table, and D and trimming were inferred from the DNA itself. The table has around 58,000 clones, approximately 87% seen once. The chain combines TRBV12-3 or TRBV12-4 with TRBJ1-1; unclear D gene. The sequenced material came from peripheral blood. The receptor's source is a human donor in a cohort sampled during active COVID-19. Written as DNA, the CDR3 is TGTGCCAGCAGGCTATTTGCCACTGAAGCTTTCTTT. It specifies CASRLFATEAFF.